This paragraph reports one T cell receptor (beta chain). Its target is unknown. Germline V lookup: CDR1 MGHRA, CDR2 YSYEKL. The CDR3 covers 18 residues. J gave up 3 bases and V 2 bases, and 11 bases lay outside the gene matches. The entry originates in a study of somatic mutations in cytotoxic T cells in rheumatoid arthritis. Study-level information: Sorted by flow to nearly 100% purity were some V beta antibody-stained T-cell populations, including V beta1+ cells sequenced for TCRB.

Study results and caveats: Multiple comparisons were not accounted for in the slight TRBV07 underrepresentation seen in rheumatoid arthritis patients. Levels of CD8+ T-cell clonality in rheumatoid arthritis patients were statistically indistinguishable from those seen in age-matched healthy controls, with no significant difference.

Generated by immunoSEQ multiplex PCR, the TCRdb table keeps only in-frame clones and is missing some. Altogether roughly 20,000 clones are present, 82% being singletons, with the ten largest covering about 9.6%. The genes are TRBV4-1 and TRBJ2-1; 9 nucleotides align to TRBD2. The TCR sequence derives from an adult with rheumatoid arthritis. Specimen: CD8+ T cells sorted from blood. In DNA, the CDR3 is TGCGCCAGCAGCCAAAGATCGACTAGCGGATCTTTCTACAATGAGCAGTTCTTC. This codes for CASSQRSTSGSFYNEQFF.